Listed here are 18 T cell receptor beta chains from one sample, sequenced in a study of cytomegalovirus exposure and HLA in healthy donors. With 60 Vbeta and 13 Jbeta primers, the PCR was carried out. Some clones are missing from TCRdb's copy, which holds only in-frame ones; the method was immunoSEQ multiplex PCR. The table shows about 150,000 clones, with approximately 77% occurring only once. Sequencing input: PBMCs. The source is a woman aged 40 to 50 in good health and CMV-seronegative.

V and J are TRBV19 and TRBJ1-2; maybe TRBD1 (5 bases). The CDR3 loop spans 16 amino acids. CDR1 and CDR2 (germline): LNHDA, SQIVND (reference sequence). V was shortened by 3 bases and J by 3 bases, with 17 bases between the two germline ends. The CDR3 DNA is TGTGCCAGTAGTATGGGCAGGGCCGGCGGGGACTATGGCTACACCTTC. This translates into CASSMGRAGGDYGYTF.

J is TRBJ2-5 and V is TRBV5-4; 9 bases line up with TRBD2. The DNA end lines up better with TRBJ2-7; the J call may be wrong. The CDR3 has 15 residues. Per germline, CDR1 SGHNT and CDR2 YYREEE (reference sequence). The DNA of the CDR3 is TGTGCCAGCAGCTTAGGGCGGGGGGGCCACTACGAGCAGTACTTC. Protein sequence: CASSLGRGGHYEQYF.

The chain joins TRBV6-5 to TRBJ1-1; 8 bases match TRBD1. The CDR3 length is 15 residues. Germline loops: CDR1 MNHEY, CDR2 SVGAGI. With V trimmed by 5 bases and J by 0 bases, 5 bases remained unmatched. CDR3 sequence (DNA): TGTGCCAGCAGTAACCAGGGGGCGCTGAACACTGAAGCTTTCTTT. Translated: CASSNQGALNTEAFF.

V gene TRBV28 combines with J gene TRBJ2-5; a weak D match, TRBD2 (7 bases). The V and J ends lost 4 bases and 2 bases respectively, with 14 bases between them. The CDR3 extends over 15 amino acids. From germline, CDR1 is MDHEN and CDR2 SYDVKM. CDR3 sequence (DNA): TGTGCCAGCAGTTCCGAAGGGGGGGGACAAGAGACCCAGTACTTC. Translated: CASSSEGGGQETQYF. Combining the CDR3 with reference TRBV28 and TRBJ2-5 gives the whole variable domain DVKVTQSSRYLVKRTGEKVFLECVQDMDHENMFWYRQDPGLGLRLIYFSYDVKMKEKGDIPEGYSVSREKKERFSLILESASTNQTSMYLCASSSEGGGQETQYFGPGTRLLVL.

The chain employs TRBV28 and TRBJ1-2; unclear D gene. Per the germline V gene, CDR1 is MDHEN and CDR2 is SYDVKM. The CDR3 has 13 residues. This CDR3 reads CVAKGGINYGYTF. The CDR3 bases are TGTGTGGCAAAGGGAGGCATTAACTATGGCTACACCTTC.

This clone showed up just a few times. The chain uses TRBV4-3 and TRBJ2-7; maybe TRBD2 (6 bases). This CDR3 comprises 14 residues. The germline V gene encodes CDR1 LGHNA and CDR2 YSLEER. V lost 1 base and J lost 7, with 14 bases in between. CDR3 nucleotides: TGCGCCAGCAGCCAAGGTTCGGGGGATAGAGAGCAGTACTTC. It translates to CASSQGSGDREQYF.

A remark on this clone: Relative to the germline gene, one junction end is altered; a read error may explain this. This rearrangement joins TRBV7-7 to TRBJ2-7, with TRBD1 matching 8 bases. The germline CDR1 and CDR2 sequences are SSHAT and FNYEAQ (reference sequence). This CDR3 comprises 14 residues. The CDR3: CASSLATGVGEQYF. The CDR3, as DNA: TGTGCTAGCAGCTTAGCGACAGGGGTCGGCGAGCAGTACTTC.

This clone was counted only a few times. The chain couples TRBV2 to TRBJ1-1; D call uncertain. This CDR3 region has 14 residues. The germline CDR1 and CDR2 sequences are SNHLY and FYNNEI. Trimming pared 4 bases from V and 0 bases from J, leaving 9 bases between. The CDR3 DNA is TGTGCCAGCAGTGGTACCGGGATGAACACTGAAGCTTTCTTT. Its protein product is CASSGTGMNTEAFF.

The V call is TRBV9, the J call TRBJ1-2; 7 nucleotides agree with TRBD1. The CDR3 has 15 residues. The J segment lost 2 bases and the V segment lost 5 bases, leaving 9 bases of the junction unmatched. Germline CDR1 and CDR2: SGDLS and YYNGEE. The DNA for the CDR3 is TGTGCCAGCAGGGGACGGACAGGACTAAACTATGGCTACACCTTC. Translation gives CASRGRTGLNYGYTF.

This clone was seen a single time. The V and J genes are TRBV25-1 and TRBJ1-1; TRBD1 might be the D (5 bases). The CDR3 is 14 residues long. Germline CDR1 and CDR2: MGHDK and SYGVNS. Trimming took 2 bases from V and 12 from J, leaving 19 bases between them. CDR3 sequence reads: CASSEPDTAIKPFF. CDR3 DNA: TGTGCCAGCAGTGAACCGGACACGGCCATAAAGCCTTTCTTT. Full variable domain (rest looked up from reference TRBV25-1 and TRBJ1-1): EADIYQTPRYLVIGTGKKITLECSQTMGHDKMYWYQQDPGMELHLIHYSYGVNSTEKGDLSSESTVSRIRTEHFPLTLESARPSHTSQYLCASSEPDTAIKPFFGQGTRLTVV.

The chain couples TRBV10-3 to TRBJ2-5, with TRBD1 matching 7 bases. The J segment lost 0 bases and the V segment lost 4 bases, leaving 8 bases of the junction unmatched. Per germline, CDR1 ENHRY and CDR2 SYGVKD. This CDR3 region has 16 residues. The CDR3 DNA reads as TGTGCCATCAGTGGTAGGGACAGCTTATACCAAGAGACCCAGTACTTC. Its protein is CAISGRDSLYQETQYF.

The chain carries TRBV30 and TRBJ1-5; 9 positions match TRBD1. Germline loops: CDR1 GTSNPN, CDR2 SVGIG (reference sequence). CDR3 length: 14 amino acids. V shed 6 bases and J 7 bases; nucleotides not matched to a gene: 10. The CDR3 protein is CACTEGQGGQPQHF. As DNA, the CDR3 is TGTGCCTGCACCGAGGGACAGGGAGGGCAGCCCCAGCATTTT.

The chain carries TRBV5-1 and TRBJ2-4; TRBD1 agrees at 9 bases. This CDR3 has 17 amino acids. After removal of 0 bases from V and 0 bases from J, the junction contained 4 bases not matched to a gene. Germline loops: CDR1 SGHRS, CDR2 YFSETQ. The CDR3 region has the DNA TGCGCCAGCAGCTTGGACGGGACAGGGAAAGCCAAAAACATTCAGTACTTC. Its translation: CASSLDGTGKAKNIQYF.

This clone was found once. V gene TRBV28 combines with J gene TRBJ2-2; weak D call: TRBD1 (5 bases). Germline V CDR1 and CDR2: MDHEN, SYDVKM. Trimming removed 5 bases from V and 12 bases from J, with 16 bases in between. The CDR3 is 13 residues long. CDR3 loop: CASSPMGHEKLFF. CDR3 nucleotide sequence: TGTGCCAGCAGTCCCATGGGGCACGAGAAGCTGTTTTTT.

J is TRBJ1-2 and V is TRBV19, with 7 bases matching TRBD1. V trimming: 9 bases; J trimming: 6 bases; junction bases outside the gene matches: 10. Germline V gene lookup returns CDR1 LNHDA and CDR2 SQIVND (reference sequence). The CDR3 has 13 amino acids. The CDR3 sequence is CASQTGSRNGYTF. Written as DNA, the CDR3 is TGTGCCAGCCAGACAGGGTCAAGGAATGGCTACACCTTC.

The chain links TRBV18 to TRBJ1-2; D might be TRBD1 (6 bases). V lost 4 bases, J lost 3 bases, and 12 bases lay in between. CDR3 length equals 14 residues. In germline, CDR1 is KGHSH, CDR2 LQKENI. Here the CDR3 DNA reads TGTGCCAGCTCACTACAGGGAATCGACTATGGCTACACCTTC. It yields the protein CASSLQGIDYGYTF.

This chain uses TRBV5-5 with TRBJ2-7; maybe TRBD1 (6 bases). Per germline, CDR1 SGHKS and CDR2 YYEKEE (reference sequence). The germline V and J ends were trimmed by 5 bases and 1 base, with 13 bases remaining between them. This CDR3 contains 14 residues. The CDR3 loop reads CASSFRTESYEQYF. The CDR3 DNA follows: TGTGCCAGCAGTTTCAGGACAGAGTCCTACGAGCAGTACTTC.

V gene TRBV7-2 combines with J gene TRBJ2-3, with a weak D call TRBD2 (6 bases). V dropped 3 bases and J dropped 6 bases, with 13 bases sitting between them. Germline CDR1 is SGHTA and CDR2 is FQGNSA. CDR3 length: 14 residues. CDR3 sequence reads: CASSFEGRGDTQYF. The CDR3 DNA follows: TGTGCCAGCAGCTTCGAGGGACGGGGGGATACGCAGTATTTT.